Listed below are T cell receptor beta chains from one sample, sequenced in a study of blood T cell repertoires in COVID-19. The protocol was immunoSEQ multiplex PCR, while the TCRdb copy is restricted to in-frame clones and leaves out a portion. The repertoire holds roughly 150,000 clones, about 80% seen once, with approximately 3.6% in the top ten. The sequenced sample was PBMCs or T cells enriched from blood (not recorded which). The receptors here all came from a woman aged 55-69 years who had recovered from COVID-19. Both conserved end residues are part of each CDR3. Fields, in order: V gene, clone size, D gene, J gene, CDR3 protein, CDR3 DNA. A D gene is named only where the DNA matches it firmly. The size of a clone is reported for some rows only, either as once, few or many, or as a class for expanded clones.

V: TRBV20-1; size: few; D: TRBD2; J: TRBJ2-5; CDR3: CSASTGGRQETQYF; DNA: TGCAGTGCTAGTACCGGGGGGAGGCAAGAGACCCAGTACTTC
V: TRBV29-1; size: .; D: .; J: TRBJ2-1; CDR3: CSGTQGGEQFF; DNA: TGCAGCGGCACACAGGGCGGTGAGCAGTTCTTC
V: TRBV21-1; size: .; D: .; J: TRBJ2-1; CDR3: CASSSSGGNNEQFF; DNA: TGTGCCAGCAGCTCAAGCGGGGGGAACAATGAGCAGTTCTTC
V: TRBV15; size: .; D: .; J: TRBJ1-4; CDR3: CATRWTLTNEKLFF; DNA: TGTGCCACCAGGTGGACTCTAACAAATGAAAAACTGTTTTTT
V: TRBV19; size: .; D: .; J: TRBJ1-1; CDR3: CASSIRQSNEAFF; DNA: TGTGCCAGTAGTATCCGACAGTCCAATGAAGCTTTCTTT
V: TRBV10-3; size: .; D: .; J: TRBJ1-5; CDR3: CAISEAGTNQPQHF; DNA: TGTGCCATCAGTGAGGCCGGGACTAACCAGCCCCAGCATTTT
V: TRBV10-1; size: .; D: TRBD2; J: TRBJ2-5; CDR3: CASSEGVAGAQETQYF; DNA: TGCGCCAGCAGTGAGGGAGTAGCGGGGGCCCAAGAGACCCAGTACTTC
V: TRBV7-6; size: .; D: .; J: TRBJ2-5; CDR3: CASSLAGGLWETQYF; DNA: TGTGCCAGCAGCTTAGCGGGGGGATTGTGGGAGACCCAGTACTTC
V: TRBV6-5; size: once; D: .; J: TRBJ1-2; CDR3: CASSLSPANYGYTF; DNA: TGTGCCAGCAGCCTATCTCCCGCTAACTATGGCTACACCTTC
V: TRBV20-1; size: .; D: .; J: TRBJ1-4; CDR3: CSASQGSNEKLFF; DNA: TGCAGTGCTAGTCAGGGGTCTAATGAAAAACTGTTTTTT
V: TRBV7-2; size: .; D: .; J: TRBJ2-7; CDR3: CASSWGDPYEQYF; DNA: TGTGCCAGCAGCTGGGGCGACCCTTACGAGCAGTACTTC
V: TRBV5-1; size: few; D: .; J: TRBJ2-7; CDR3: CASSGDRGYEQYF; DNA: TGCGCCAGCAGCGGAGACAGAGGCTACGAGCAGTACTTC
V: TRBV9; size: .; D: .; J: TRBJ2-3; CDR3: CASSVSQGIYDTDTQYF; DNA: TGTGCCAGCAGCGTTAGTCAGGGGATCTATGACACAGATACGCAGTATTTT
V: TRBV15; size: .; D: .; J: TRBJ1-2; CDR3: CATSRGRDSFGLNYGYTF; DNA: TGTGCCACCAGCAGAGGGCGAGACAGCTTCGGGCTTAACTATGGCTACACCTTC
V: TRBV19; size: .; D: .; J: TRBJ1-5; CDR3: CASSTLTAFGQTFNQPQHF; DNA: TGTGCCAGTAGTACACTTACTGCATTTGGACAGACCTTCAATCAGCCCCAGCATTTT
V: TRBV10-3; size: few; D: TRBD1; J: TRBJ2-6; CDR3: CAIREDRGLAGANVLTF; DNA: TGTGCCATCAGGGAGGACAGGGGCCTCGCTGGGGCCAACGTCCTGACTTTC
V: TRBV12-3/TRBV12-4; size: .; D: TRBD1; J: TRBJ1-1; CDR3: CASRTGGTEAFF; DNA: TGTGCCAGCAGAACAGGGGGCACTGAAGCTTTCTTT
V: TRBV19; size: .; D: TRBD2; J: TRBJ2-3; CDR3: CASRPSGYTDTQYF; DNA: TGTGCCAGTAGACCTAGCGGTTACACAGATACGCAGTATTTT
V: TRBV5-1; size: once; D: .; J: TRBJ2-1; CDR3: CASSADSRGEQFF; DNA: TGCGCCAGCAGCGCCGACAGCAGGGGTGAGCAGTTCTTC
V: TRBV7-8; size: .; D: .; J: TRBJ2-7; CDR3: CASSLSPGVTYEQYF; DNA: TGTGCCAGCAGCTTAAGTCCCGGAGTGACGTACGAGCAGTACTTC
V: TRBV6-5; size: .; D: .; J: TRBJ1-2; CDR3: CASRQDLGVYGYTF; DNA: TGTGCCAGCAGGCAGGACCTCGGGGTCTATGGCTACACCTTC
V: TRBV5-6; size: .; D: TRBD1; J: TRBJ1-4; CDR3: CASSWGQEIATNEKLFF; DNA: TGTGCCAGCAGCTGGGGACAGGAAATTGCAACTAATGAAAAACTGTTTTTT
V: TRBV6-5; size: .; D: .; J: TRBJ1-6; CDR3: CASNPTLGMNSPLHF; DNA: TGTGCCAGCAACCCCACCCTAGGAATGAATTCACCCCTCCACTTT
V: TRBV5-1; size: .; D: TRBD2; J: TRBJ2-2; CDR3: CASRGELAGELFF; DNA: TGCGCCAGTCGGGGGGAGTTAGCCGGGGAGCTGTTTTTT
V: TRBV25-1; size: .; D: .; J: TRBJ1-4; CDR3: CASSESGSREKLFF; DNA: TGTGCCAGCAGTGAATCCGGGTCGCGGGAAAAACTGTTTTTT
V: TRBV5-8; size: .; D: .; J: TRBJ1-4; CDR3: CASSQGLSEKLFF; DNA: TGTGCCAGCAGCCAGGGCTTAAGTGAAAAACTGTTTTTT
V: TRBV3-1/TRBV3-2; size: .; D: TRBD2; J: TRBJ2-3; CDR3: CASRRSRRGGDTQYF; DNA: TGTGCCAGCAGGCGCTCTCGGCGGGGGGGAGATACGCAGTATTTT
V: TRBV11-2; size: .; D: TRBD2; J: TRBJ2-1; CDR3: CASRSGGSSYNEQFF; DNA: TGTGCCAGCAGGAGCGGGGGGAGCTCCTACAATGAGCAGTTCTTC
V: TRBV5-1; size: .; D: .; J: TRBJ1-6; CDR3: CASREANNSPLHF; DNA: TGCGCCAGCAGGGAGGCCAATAATTCACCCCTCCACTTT
V: TRBV24-1; size: .; D: TRBD2; J: TRBJ2-3; CDR3: CATSSRGLTDTQYF; DNA: TGTGCCACCAGCTCAAGGGGACTAACAGATACGCAGTATTTT
V: TRBV24-1; size: .; D: .; J: TRBJ2-5; CDR3: CATSGGGTATFGETQYF; DNA: TGTGCCACCAGTGGCGGCGGGACAGCGACCTTCGGGGAGACCCAGTACTTC
V: TRBV19; size: .; D: TRBD2; J: TRBJ2-2; CDR3: CASSIEVAGGKNTGELFF; DNA: TGTGCCAGTAGTATTGAGGTAGCGGGGGGGAAGAACACCGGGGAGCTGTTTTTT
V: TRBV18; size: .; D: .; J: TRBJ2-1; CDR3: CASSPPEGLDRDNEQFF; DNA: TGTGCCAGCTCACCACCGGAAGGGTTGGACAGAGACAATGAGCAGTTCTTC
V: TRBV18; size: once; D: .; J: TRBJ1-1; CDR3: CASSSGNTEAFF; DNA: TGTGCCAGCTCGAGTGGGAACACTGAAGCTTTCTTT
V: TRBV19; size: .; D: TRBD1; J: TRBJ1-4; CDR3: CASSRDRGPTNEKLFF; DNA: TGTGCCAGTAGTCGGGACAGGGGCCCAACTAATGAAAAACTGTTTTTT
V: TRBV9; size: .; D: .; J: TRBJ1-5; CDR3: CASSVGPTGEQPQHF; DNA: TGTGCCAGCAGCGTAGGGCCCACTGGGGAGCAGCCCCAGCATTTT
V: TRBV19; size: .; D: .; J: TRBJ1-1; CDR3: CASSRTEAFF; DNA: TGTGCCAGTAGCCGTACTGAAGCTTTCTTT
V: TRBV4-2; size: .; D: TRBD1; J: TRBJ1-2; CDR3: CASSQGDRANYGYTF; DNA: TGTGCCAGCAGCCAGGGGGACAGGGCCAACTATGGCTACACCTTC
V: TRBV2; size: .; D: TRBD2; J: TRBJ2-7; CDR3: CASGGTRAFHEQYF; DNA: TGTGCCAGCGGCGGGACTAGGGCGTTTCACGAGCAGTACTTC
V: TRBV7-8; size: .; D: .; J: TRBJ2-3; CDR3: CASSLAFGGTDTQYF; DNA: TGTGCCAGCAGCTTAGCCTTCGGTGGCACAGATACGCAGTATTTT
V: TRBV2; size: .; D: TRBD1; J: TRBJ1-2; CDR3: CASRPGQGAVGYTF; DNA: TGTGCCAGCCGACCGGGACAGGGGGCTGTTGGCTACACCTTC
V: TRBV27; size: .; D: TRBD1; J: TRBJ1-4; CDR3: CASSPERQGHEKLFF; DNA: TGTGCCAGCAGTCCTGAAAGACAGGGTCACGAAAAACTGTTTTTT
V: TRBV30; size: .; D: .; J: TRBJ1-1; CDR3: CASTGPPFGAFF; DNA: TGTGCCAGTACAGGGCCTCCTTTTGGGGCTTTCTTT
V: TRBV19; size: .; D: .; J: TRBJ1-2; CDR3: CASGPGSNYGYTF; DNA: TGTGCCAGTGGCCCAGGTTCTAACTATGGCTACACCTTC
V: TRBV19; size: .; D: .; J: TRBJ2-1; CDR3: CASSIAQGTEQFF; DNA: TGTGCCAGTAGTATAGCACAGGGCACTGAGCAGTTCTTC
V: TRBV29-1; size: .; D: TRBD1; J: TRBJ1-1; CDR3: CSAGQGVEAFF; DNA: TGCAGCGCCGGACAGGGGGTTGAAGCTTTCTTT